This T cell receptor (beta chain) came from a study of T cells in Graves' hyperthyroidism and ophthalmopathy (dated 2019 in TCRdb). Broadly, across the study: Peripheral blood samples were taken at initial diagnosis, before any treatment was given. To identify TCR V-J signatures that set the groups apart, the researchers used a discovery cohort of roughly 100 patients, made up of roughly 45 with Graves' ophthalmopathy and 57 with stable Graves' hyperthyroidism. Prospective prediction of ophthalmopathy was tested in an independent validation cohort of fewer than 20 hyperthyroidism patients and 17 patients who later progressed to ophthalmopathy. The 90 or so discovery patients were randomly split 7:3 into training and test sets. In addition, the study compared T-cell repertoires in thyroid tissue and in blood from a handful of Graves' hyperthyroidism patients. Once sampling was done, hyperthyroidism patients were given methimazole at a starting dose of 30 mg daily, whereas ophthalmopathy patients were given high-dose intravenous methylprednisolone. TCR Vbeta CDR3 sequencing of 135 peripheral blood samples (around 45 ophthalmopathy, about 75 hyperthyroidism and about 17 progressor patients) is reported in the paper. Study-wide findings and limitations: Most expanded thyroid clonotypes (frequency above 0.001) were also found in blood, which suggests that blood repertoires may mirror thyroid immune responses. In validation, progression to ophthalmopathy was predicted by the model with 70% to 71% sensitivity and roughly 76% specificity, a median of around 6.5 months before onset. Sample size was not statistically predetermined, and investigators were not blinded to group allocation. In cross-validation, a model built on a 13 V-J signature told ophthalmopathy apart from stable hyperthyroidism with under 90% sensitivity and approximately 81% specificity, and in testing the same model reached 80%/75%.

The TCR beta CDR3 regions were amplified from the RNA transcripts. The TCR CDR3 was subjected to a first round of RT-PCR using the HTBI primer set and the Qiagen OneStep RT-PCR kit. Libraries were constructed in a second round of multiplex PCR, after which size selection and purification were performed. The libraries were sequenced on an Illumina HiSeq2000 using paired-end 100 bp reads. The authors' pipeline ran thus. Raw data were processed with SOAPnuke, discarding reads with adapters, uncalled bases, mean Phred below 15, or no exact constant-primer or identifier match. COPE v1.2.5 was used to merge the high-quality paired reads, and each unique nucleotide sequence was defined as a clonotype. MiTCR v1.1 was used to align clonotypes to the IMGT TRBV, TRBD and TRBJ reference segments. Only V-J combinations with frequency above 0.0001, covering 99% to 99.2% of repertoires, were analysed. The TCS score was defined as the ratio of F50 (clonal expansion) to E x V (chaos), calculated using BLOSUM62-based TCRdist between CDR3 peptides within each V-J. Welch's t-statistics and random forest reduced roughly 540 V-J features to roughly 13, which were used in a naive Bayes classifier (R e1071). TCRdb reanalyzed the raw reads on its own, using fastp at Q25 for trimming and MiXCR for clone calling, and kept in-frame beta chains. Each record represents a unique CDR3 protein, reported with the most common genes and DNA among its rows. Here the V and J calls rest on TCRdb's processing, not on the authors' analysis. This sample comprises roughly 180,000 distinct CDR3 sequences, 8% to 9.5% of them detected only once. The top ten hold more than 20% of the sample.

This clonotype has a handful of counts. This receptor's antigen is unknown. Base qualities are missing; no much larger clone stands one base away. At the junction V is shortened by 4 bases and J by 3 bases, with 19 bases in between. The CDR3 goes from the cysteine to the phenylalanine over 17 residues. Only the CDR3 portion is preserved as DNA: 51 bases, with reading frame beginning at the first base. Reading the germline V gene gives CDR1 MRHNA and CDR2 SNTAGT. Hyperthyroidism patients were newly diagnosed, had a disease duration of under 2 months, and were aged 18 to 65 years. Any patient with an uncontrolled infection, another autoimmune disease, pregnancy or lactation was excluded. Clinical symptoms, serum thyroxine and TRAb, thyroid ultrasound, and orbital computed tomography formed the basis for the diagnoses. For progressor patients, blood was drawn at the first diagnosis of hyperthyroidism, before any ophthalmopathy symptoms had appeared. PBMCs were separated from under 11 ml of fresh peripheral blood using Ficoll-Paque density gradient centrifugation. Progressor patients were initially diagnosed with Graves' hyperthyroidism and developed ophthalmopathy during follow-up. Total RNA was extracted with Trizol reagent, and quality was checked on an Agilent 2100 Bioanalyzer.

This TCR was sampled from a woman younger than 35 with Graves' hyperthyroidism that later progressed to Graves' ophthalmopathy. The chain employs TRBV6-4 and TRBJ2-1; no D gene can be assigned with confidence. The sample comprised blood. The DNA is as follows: TGTGCCAGCAGTGTCATCTTAGCACGACTGTACTACAATGAGCAGTTCTTC. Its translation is CASSVILARLYYNEQFF.